Listed below are T cell receptor beta chains from one sample, sequenced in a study. TCRdb passed the RT-PCR reads through MiXCR, listing each CDR3 protein once. Of around 700,000 distinct CDR3 sequences listed, 13% to 15% are singletons. Sequenced input: memory CD4+ T cells from blood. The receptors come from a female donor in good health, serving as a healthy control. CDR3s include the opening cysteine and the closing phenylalanine or tryptophan. A D gene is named only where the DNA matches it firmly. Size tells how often a clone was seen (once, few, many) or the class of an expanded clone, and some rows leave it out.

v_gene	abundance	d_gene	j_gene	CDR3nt	CDR3aa
TRBV29-1	many	.	TRBJ2-3	TGCAGCGTCGAAAAGGGGCAAGCAGATACGCAGTATTTT	CSVEKGQADTQYF
TRBV4-2	few	TRBD1	TRBJ2-2	TGTGCCAGCAGCCAAGAAACAGGGGCGAACACCGGGGAGCTGTTTTTT	CASSQETGANTGELFF
TRBV20-1	.	.	TRBJ2-7	TGCAGTGCCTCACAGGGTTCTGCCTACGAGCAGTACTTC	CSASQGSAYEQYF
TRBV7-9	many	.	TRBJ1-1	TGTGCCAGCAGCGCCCTGACAGGTGTTAACACTGAAGCTTTCTTT	CASSALTGVNTEAFF
TRBV7-9	many	.	TRBJ2-7	TGTGCCAGCAGTCCACAAAAGTTAGTGGGCTACGAGCAGTACTTC	CASSPQKLVGYEQYF
TRBV7-3	few	.	TRBJ2-2	TGTGCCAGCAGTAATAGCTGGACCGGGGAGCTGTTTTTT	CASSNSWTGELFF
TRBV11-3	few	.	TRBJ2-1	TGTGCCAGCAGCTCCCCTTTCCACTACAATGAGCAGTTCTTC	CASSSPFHYNEQFF
TRBV20-1	few	.	TRBJ2-3	TGCAGTGCTACCCCCTCGACACTAAGCACAGATACGCAGTATTTT	CSATPSTLSTDTQYF
TRBV7-3	many	TRBD1	TRBJ2-7	TGTGCCAGCAGCTTAACGGGGGACAGCTCCTACGAGCAGTACTTC	CASSLTGDSSYEQYF
TRBV6-1	few	TRBD1	TRBJ2-7	TGTGCCAGCAGTCCCGGACAGGGTATCTCCTACGAGCAGTACTTC	CASSPGQGISYEQYF
TRBV20-1	many	.	TRBJ2-3	TGCAGTGCTAGGGCCGGGACGTCACGAGGGACGCAGTATTTT	CSARAGTSRGTQYF
TRBV24-1	few	.	TRBJ2-1	TGTGCCACCAGTGGGATCCAGGGACGCGCAAACTACAATGAGCAGTTCTTC	CATSGIQGRANYNEQFF
TRBV20-1	many	TRBD2	TRBJ2-1	TGCAGTGCTGGAGGGGTGACTAGCGGGAGGGCCAGAGATGAGCAGTTCTTC	CSAGGVTSGRARDEQFF
TRBV7-4	few	TRBD2	TRBJ2-1	TGTGCCAGCAGCTTATTACGGCTAGCGGGCCCCTCCTACAATGAGCAGTTCTTC	CASSLLRLAGPSYNEQFF
TRBV20-1	few	.	TRBJ2-2	TGCAGTGCTTTAGAGGGCACCGGGGAGCTGTTTTTT	CSALEGTGELFF
TRBV5-1	many	TRBD1	TRBJ2-7	TGCGCCAGCAGCTCGGACAGGGTAAAGTCGGACGAGCAGTACTTC	CASSSDRVKSDEQYF
TRBV29-1	many	.	TRBJ2-1	TGCAGCGTTGGTGCACAGCTCTACAATGAGCAGTTCTTC	CSVGAQLYNEQFF
TRBV25-1	.	TRBD2	TRBJ2-1	TGTGCCAGCAGTGATCTGCGAGCGGGAGAGGTTAATGAGCAGTTCTTC	CASSDLRAGEVNEQFF
TRBV12-3/TRBV12-4	.	TRBD1	TRBJ1-2	TGTGCCAGCAGTTCGGATAGACAGGGGTTGAATGGCTACACCTTC	CASSSDRQGLNGYTF
TRBV20-1	few	.	TRBJ2-1	TGCAGTGCTAGCACTAGCCTTACTTACAATGAGCAGTTCTTC	CSASTSLTYNEQFF
TRBV7-2	.	TRBD1	TRBJ1-2	TGTGCCAGCAGCTCGGGACAGTTCATGGGGGGCTACACCTTC	CASSSGQFMGGYTF
TRBV18	few	.	TRBJ2-5	TGTGCCAGCTCACCTCGCAAAAGGACCGTGGGGGAGACCCAGTACTTC	CASSPRKRTVGETQYF
TRBV7-6	few	.	TRBJ1-4	TGTGCCAGCAGCTTGGGGCAAGCCGGAACTAATGAAAAACTGTTTTTT	CASSLGQAGTNEKLFF
TRBV7-2	many	.	TRBJ2-5	TGTGCCAGCAGCCGACTAGAAAAGACCCAGTACTTC	CASSRLEKTQYF
TRBV20-1	few	.	TRBJ1-4	TGCAGTGCAACGGTCGGGGGGCGGGAGGAAAAACTGTTTTTT	CSATVGGREEKLFF
TRBV15	few	.	TRBJ2-5	TGTGCCACCAGCAGAGATGTAGGACGCCAAGAGACCCAGTACTTC	CATSRDVGRQETQYF
TRBV5-5	.	.	TRBJ1-3	TGTGCCAGCAGCCTGAATGGGGTCTCTGGAAACACCATATATTTT	CASSLNGVSGNTIYF
TRBV6-2/TRBV6-3	.	.	TRBJ2-3	TGTGCCAGCAGCCAAAGACTAGATACAGATACGCAGTATTTT	CASSQRLDTDTQYF
TRBV5-5	many	TRBD2	TRBJ2-1	TGTGCCAGCAGCTTGACTAGCGAATCCTACAATGAGCAGTTCTTC	CASSLTSESYNEQFF
TRBV20-1	.	TRBD1	TRBJ1-1	TGCAGTGCCAGACCCACCCAGGGGGTGAAAACTGAAGCTTTCTTT	CSARPTQGVKTEAFF
TRBV12-3/TRBV12-4	few	.	TRBJ2-1	TGTGCCAGCAGCCTCCGGGGCGCCCTTGGCTTC	CASSLRGALGF
TRBV12-3/TRBV12-4	many	TRBD1	TRBJ2-1	TGTGCCAGCAGTCATGGGACAGCTTATGAGCAGTTCTTC	CASSHGTAYEQFF
TRBV6-2/TRBV6-3	.	TRBD1	TRBJ1-1	TGTGCCAGCAGCAAAGGGACAGGGGAAGCTTTCTTT	CASSKGTGEAFF
TRBV6-5	few	TRBD1	TRBJ1-6	TGTGCCAGCAGTGATTGGCAGGGACAGGGGTTTCCCCTCCACTTT	CASSDWQGQGFPLHF
TRBV20-1	.	.	TRBJ1-6	TGCAGTGCTAGAGACGAATGGGAATCCCTCCACTTT	CSARDEWESLHF
TRBV28	.	.	TRBJ1-5	TGTGCCAGCATCACCCCGGGGGTCCGTCAGCCCCAGCATTTT	CASITPGVRQPQHF
TRBV12-3/TRBV12-4	few	TRBD2	TRBJ2-4	TGTGCCAGCAGTATTAATTGGGGGGACTATTTGTACTTC	CASSINWGDYLYF
TRBV4-1	.	TRBD2	TRBJ2-7	TGCGCCAGCAGCAAGTCCGGGACTAGCGGGGGCTCCTACGAGCAGTACTTC	CASSKSGTSGGSYEQYF
TRBV10-3	.	TRBD1	TRBJ2-5	TGTGCCATCAGGATGCAGGGGGAGGAGACCCAGTACTTC	CAIRMQGEETQYF
TRBV7-2	few	.	TRBJ1-2	TGTGCCAGCAGTCAAGGAAGGAGGGATGGCTACACCTTC	CASSQGRRDGYTF
TRBV10-3	.	.	TRBJ1-2	TGTGCCATCCAACGACAGGCGAATGGCGATGGCTACACCTTC	CAIQRQANGDGYTF
TRBV19	.	TRBD1	TRBJ1-6	TGTGCCAGTAGTAATACCGGGACAGGGGCTCCCCTCCACTTT	CASSNTGTGAPLHF
TRBV12-3/TRBV12-4	.	.	TRBJ2-7	TGTGCCAGCAGTTCAACAGGGAGTTCCCACGAGCAGTACTTC	CASSSTGSSHEQYF
TRBV30	few	.	TRBJ2-7	TGTGCCTGGAGGGCCCCGGGGGAGCAGTACTTC	CAWRAPGEQYF
TRBV5-5	many	.	TRBJ2-7	TGTGCCAGCAGCTTGGTTCCAACCTACGAGCAGTACTTC	CASSLVPTYEQYF
TRBV9	many	.	TRBJ2-3	TGTGCCAGCAGCGTAGATGACTACCACACAGATACGCAGTATTTT	CASSVDDYHTDTQYF
TRBV5-1	few	TRBD1	TRBJ2-7	TGCGCCAGCAGCGTAGCGGGACAGGGGGTCGGCGAGCAGTACTTC	CASSVAGQGVGEQYF
TRBV20-1	many	.	TRBJ2-2	TGCAGTGCTAGGACAGCCTTCACCGGGGAGCTGTTTTTT	CSARTAFTGELFF
TRBV6-5	few	TRBD1	TRBJ1-1	TGTGCCAGCAACCGACAGGGGCAAAACACTGAAGCTTTCTTT	CASNRQGQNTEAFF
TRBV12-3/TRBV12-4	many	.	TRBJ1-1	TGTGCCAGCAGGGACCCGAACACTGAAGCTTTCTTT	CASRDPNTEAFF
TRBV29-1	few	TRBD1	TRBJ1-1	TGCAGCGTTGATCGGGACAGGGGATCAGAAGCTTTCTTT	CSVDRDRGSEAFF